The rows below give T cell receptor beta chains drawn from one sample of a study of kidney transplant recipient with SARS-CoV-2 infection. TCRdb passed the reads through MiXCR, listing each CDR3 protein once. The data show 200,000 to 250,000 distinct CDR3 sequences, more than 25% seen once. The material was a blood sample, obtained at baseline and on roughly day 110 from a kidney transplant recipient. These receptors originate from a male patient in his thirties who had COVID-19 and was a kidney transplant recipient. Part of the T cell pool may stem from the graft donor. The CDR3 runs from the conserved cysteine through the conserved F or W. A D gene is named only where the DNA matches it firmly. Where a row states a size, it is once, few, many or the class of an expanded clone; other rows omit it.

V gene	D gene	J gene	clone size	CDR3 protein	CDR3 DNA
TRBV6-5	.	TRBJ1-5	many	CASRGDGRSGPTQHF	TGTGCCAGCAGAGGGGATGGCAGGTCCGGTCCGACCCAGCATTTT
TRBV3-1	TRBD1	TRBJ1-2	many	CASSQSQQGSYGYTF	TGTGCCAGCAGCCAATCCCAACAGGGGAGCTATGGCTACACCTTC
TRBV5-1	.	TRBJ2-1	few	CASSLMHSYNEQFF	TGCGCCAGCAGCTTGATGCACTCCTACAATGAGCAGTTCTTC
TRBV6-4	TRBD1	TRBJ1-2	many	CASSDTPGQGGYTF	TGTGCCAGCAGTGACACGCCTGGACAGGGCGGCTACACCTTC
TRBV30	.	TRBJ2-1	.	CARSVPHNEQFF	TGTGCCCGGAGTGTACCCCATAATGAGCAGTTCTTC
TRBV2	.	TRBJ1-1	few	CARKDVNTEAFF	TGTGCCAGGAAAGACGTGAACACTGAAGCTTTCTTT
TRBV18	TRBD1	TRBJ1-1	many	CASSPPGQGVHLNTEAFF	TGTGCCAGCTCACCACCGGGACAGGGGGTACATTTGAACACTGAAGCTTTCTTT
TRBV10-3	.	TRBJ2-7	many	CAISEPSSIYEQYF	TGTGCCATCAGTGAGCCATCCAGTATCTACGAGCAGTACTTC
TRBV15	TRBD1	TRBJ2-5	many	CATSTHPPEGALGEETQYF	TGTGCCACCAGCACTCACCCGCCTGAGGGGGCTCTGGGGGAAGAGACCCAGTACTTC
TRBV28	TRBD1	TRBJ2-7	many	CASSLWPSGTGAYEQYF	TGTGCCAGCAGTTTATGGCCCTCTGGGACAGGGGCTTACGAGCAGTACTTC
TRBV19	.	TRBJ1-5	many	CASSISGSGGQPQHF	TGTGCCAGTAGTATTTCGGGGTCTGGCGGTCAGCCCCAGCATTTT
TRBV27	.	TRBJ1-4	.	CASSQGPLNSEKLFF	TGTGCCAGCAGCCAGGGACCTTTAAATAGTGAAAAACTGTTTTTT
TRBV10-3	.	TRBJ2-2	many	CAISEPTGELFF	TGTGCCATCAGTGAGCCTACCGGGGAGCTGTTTTTT
TRBV7-9	TRBD1	TRBJ1-3	many	CASSSSNRGHRGNTIYF	TGTGCCAGCAGCTCCTCGAACAGGGGGCATAGGGGAAACACCATATATTTT
TRBV10-3	TRBD2	TRBJ2-1	.	CAISWSSGNEQFF	TGTGCCATCAGTTGGTCTAGCGGGAATGAGCAGTTCTTC
TRBV5-6	.	TRBJ2-1	few	CASSLFRSSYNEQFF	TGTGCCAGCAGCTTGTTCAGGAGCTCCTACAATGAGCAGTTCTTC
TRBV7-9	TRBD2	TRBJ2-5	many	CASSPSITSGSFQETQYF	TGTGCCAGCAGCCCATCCATAACTAGCGGGAGCTTCCAAGAGACCCAGTACTTC
TRBV20-1	.	TRBJ2-5	many	CSASNPLLGGETQYF	TGCAGTGCTAGTAACCCCCTCCTGGGGGGAGAGACCCAGTACTTC
TRBV27	TRBD2	TRBJ2-3	.	CASSFRTSGRGRADTQYF	TGTGCCAGCAGTTTCCGGACTAGCGGGAGAGGTAGGGCAGATACGCAGTATTTT
TRBV19	.	TRBJ1-6	many	CATLDGFNSPLHF	TGTGCCACCTTGGACGGATTTAATTCACCCCTCCACTTT
TRBV7-8	.	TRBJ1-1	many	CASSFDTRTRKAFF	TGTGCCAGCAGCTTCGACACCCGAACTAGGAAAGCTTTCTTT
TRBV8-2	.	TRBJ1-2	many	CGSRKNDSRKTYGYTF	TGTGGCAGTCGTAAAAATGATAGCCGAAAGACCTATGGCTACACCTTC
TRBV4-3	.	TRBJ2-1	.	CASSQPQARSGRSYNEQFF	TGCGCCAGCAGCCAACCTCAGGCACGTAGCGGCCGCTCCTACAATGAGCAGTTCTTC
TRBV6-2/TRBV6-3	.	TRBJ2-2	many	CASSYDSNTGELFF	TGTGCCAGCAGTTATGATTCGAACACCGGGGAGCTGTTTTTT
TRBV5-1	TRBD2	TRBJ2-1	.	CASSLGLAGGYNEQFF	TGCGCCAGCAGCTTGGGACTAGCGGGAGGATACAATGAGCAGTTCTTC
TRBV11-2	.	TRBJ2-3	.	CASSPRQRYTDTQYF	TGTGCCAGCAGCCCCCGGCAGCGGTACACAGATACGCAGTATTTT
TRBV27	.	TRBJ2-5	many	CASSLGPPGETQYF	TGTGCCAGCAGTTTAGGGCCACCGGGGGAGACCCAGTACTTC
TRBV7-9	.	TRBJ1-3	many	CASSWTVSSGNTIYF	TGTGCCAGCAGCTGGACAGTGTCCTCTGGAAACACCATATATTTT
TRBV11-2	TRBD1	TRBJ2-2	many	CASSPPGGETGELFF	TGTGCCAGCAGTCCCCCAGGGGGCGAAACCGGGGAGCTGTTTTTT
TRBV7-3	.	TRBJ2-5	many	CASSPTPGIQETQYF	TGTGCCAGCAGCCCTACCCCGGGAATCCAAGAGACCCAGTACTTC
TRBV20-1	.	TRBJ2-3	many	CSVSQPSTDTQYF	TGCAGTGTTAGCCAACCTAGCACAGATACGCAGTATTTT
TRBV8-2	.	TRBJ2-6	many	CGTGWRITQSRANVLTF	TGTGGCACTGGGTGGAGGATAACACAAAGTCGGGCCAACGTCCTGACTTTC
TRBV19	.	TRBJ1-5	.	CASSIQTPRVRQPQHF	TGTGCCAGTAGTATACAGACCCCGAGGGTACGTCAGCCCCAGCATTTT
TRBV19	.	TRBJ1-3	many	CASSIRQGILNTIYF	TGTGCCAGTAGTATCCGGCAGGGGATACTAAACACCATATATTTT
TRBV6-6	.	TRBJ1-2	many	CASSSLSGGRKTYGYTF	TGTGCCAGCAGTAGTCTATCAGGTGGGAGAAAGACCTATGGCTACACCTTC
TRBV4-1	.	TRBJ1-1	many	CASSQADEENTEAFF	TGCGCCAGCAGCCAAGCGGACGAGGAGAACACTGAAGCTTTCTTT
TRBV19	TRBD2	TRBJ2-2	many	CASSPYTDLAGDTGELFF	TGTGCCAGTAGTCCCTACACCGATCTAGCGGGAGACACCGGGGAGCTGTTTTTT
TRBV20-1	TRBD2	TRBJ2-1	.	CSSPGLAGGIEQFF	TGCAGTTCGCCGGGACTAGCGGGAGGGATTGAGCAGTTCTTC
TRBV30	TRBD1	TRBJ1-6	many	CAWSVHRGDSPLHF	TGTGCCTGGAGTGTACACAGGGGTGATTCACCCCTCCACTTT
TRBV12-3/TRBV12-4	.	TRBJ1-2	many	CASSESFSFRKTYGYTF	TGTGCCAGCAGTGAGTCATTCAGCTTCCGAAAGACCTATGGCTACACCTTC
TRBV24-1	.	TRBJ2-3	.	CATSDWGLDTGGTDTQYF	TGTGCCACCAGTGATTGGGGACTAGACACAGGGGGCACAGATACGCAGTATTTT
TRBV11-3	.	TRBJ1-2	many	CASSFPDDLGKTYGYTF	TGTGCCAGCAGCTTTCCTGACGATCTCGGAAAGACCTATGGCTACACCTTC
TRBV28	TRBD2	TRBJ2-2	many	CASSLPASREGTEPGELFF	TGTGCCAGCAGTTTACCCGCCTCACGGGAGGGCACAGAACCCGGGGAGCTGTTTTTT
TRBV9	.	TRBJ2-3	few	CASSVLPGTDTQYF	TGTGCCAGCAGCGTACTTCCAGGCACAGATACGCAGTATTTT
TRBV8-2	.	TRBJ2-6	.	CGKVVRITQSRANVLTF	TGTGGCAAAGTCGTGAGGATAACACAAAGTCGGGCCAACGTCCTGACTTTC
TRBV20-1	TRBD2	TRBJ2-4	few	CSARLLAGRRGALAKNIQYF	TGCAGTGCTAGACTTCTAGCGGGAAGAAGAGGGGCCTTAGCCAAAAACATTCAGTACTTC
TRBV5-1	.	TRBJ1-2	many	CASKRSSVRKTYGYTF	TGCGCCAGCAAGAGATCATCGGTTCGAAAGACCTATGGCTACACCTTC
TRBV28	.	TRBJ1-2	many	CATFRDGRYGYTF	TGTGCCACCTTTAGGGACGGTCGATATGGCTACACCTTC